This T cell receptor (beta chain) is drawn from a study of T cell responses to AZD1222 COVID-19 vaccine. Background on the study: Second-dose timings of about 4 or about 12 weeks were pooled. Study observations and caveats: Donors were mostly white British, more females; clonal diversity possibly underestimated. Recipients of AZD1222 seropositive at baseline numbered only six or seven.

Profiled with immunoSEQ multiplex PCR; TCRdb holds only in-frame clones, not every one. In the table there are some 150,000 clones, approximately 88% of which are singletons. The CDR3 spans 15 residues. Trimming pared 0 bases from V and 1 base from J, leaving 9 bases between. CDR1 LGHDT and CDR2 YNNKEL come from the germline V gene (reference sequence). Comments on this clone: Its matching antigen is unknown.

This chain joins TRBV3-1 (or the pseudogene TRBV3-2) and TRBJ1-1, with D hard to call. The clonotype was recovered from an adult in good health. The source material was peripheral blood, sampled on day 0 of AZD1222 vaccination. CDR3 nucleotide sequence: TGTGCCAGCAGCCAAGATCACGGGAGGAACACTGAAGCTTTCTTT. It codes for CASSQDHGRNTEAFF.